This TCR beta chain came from a study of T cell responses to AZD1222 COVID-19 vaccine (dated by TCRdb to about 2021). In terms of the full investigation: AZD1222 recipients whose second dose came at about 4 weeks and those whose second dose came at about 12 weeks were combined into one group, since spike-specific TCR depth and breadth did not differ between the two schedules. Enrollment into the trials was organized by age into subgroups of 18-55, 56-69 and 70-plus years, and those subgroups contained roughly 150, 30 and 60 TCR-sequenced participants, respectively. A total of 230 to 250 trial participants underwent TCR sequencing, of whom about 210 had received two doses of AZD1222 and approximately 26 had received two doses of the MenACWY control vaccine.

The CDR3 regions of human TCRbeta chains were subjected to immunosequencing. In the paper's pipeline: Repertoire TCRs were matched against a reference library of SARS-CoV-2-specific TCRs generated with the MIRA antigen-specificity platform. Breadth was defined as the fraction of unique TCRs that were SARS-CoV-2-associated, and depth was defined as the fraction of total T cells that were SARS-CoV-2-associated. Each spike-specific TCR was assigned to its reactive spike region and to a CD4 or CD8 class using the MIRA data. Log10-transformed breadth and depth values were compared by one-way ANOVA with Sidak's multiple comparisons tests. In TCRdb, the immuneACCESS table is reduced to in-frame sequences with V and J assigned. These tables do not hold every clone; where another copy was compared, an unresolved V gene accounts for under half, and the others remain unexplained. That table gives V, J and clone size, and the DNA gave D and trimming. In this sample the table shows about 120,000 clones, roughly 87% of which occur a single time. The top ten constitute 7.5% of the sample.

The time point tag for this specimen amounts to: baseline before first vaccination. Vaccinee samples came from UK trials COV001 and COV002, including a single-blind randomized controlled phase 2/3 trial of AZD1222 (ChAdOx1 nCoV-19) in healthy adults. Trial participant PBMC samples were collected at day 0 and day 28 after the second dose for TCRbeta chain sequencing. Overall results and qualifications from the work: A significant rise in spike-specific TCR breadth and depth was observed after two AZD1222 doses relative to day 0 and relative to MenACWY recipients. Because no samples from the day 14 peak response were available, repertoires could be characterized only after the peak T cell response. Reportedly, close to half of the unique spike-specific TCRs recognized epitopes lying outside the regions that are mutated in the B.1.351 and B.1.1.7 variants. Participants were mostly white British, with more females than males. The authors suggested clonal diversity may have been underestimated. In the small 56-69-year group, the increase in depth fell short of significance, most likely because of low power. CD4 TCRs associated with the vaccine covered the entire spike protein, and the dominant responses were in regions 160-218 and 743-854. Conclusions about previously exposed vaccinees were limited because only six AZD1222 recipients were SARS-CoV-2 seropositive at baseline.

With respect to this clone: No cognate antigen has been identified for it. Nothing much larger sits one base from this clone, and base qualities are not available.

The source material was peripheral blood, sampled on day 0 of AZD1222 vaccination. The sequence was collected from an adult in good health.

CDR3 loop: CASSVLAGASYNEQFF. The nucleotides are TGTGCCAGCAGCGTCCTAGCGGGCGCCTCCTACAATGAGCAGTTCTTC. Recombination connected TRBV9 to TRBJ2-1; TRBD2 matches 8 bases in the middle. The CDR3 numbers 16 residues from cysteine through phenylalanine. The only DNA kept is the CDR3, 48 bases in frame from the first base. Trimmed from V: 2 bases; trimmed from J: 0 bases; junction bases lacking a gene match: 4. According to the germline V gene, CDR1 reads SGDLS and CDR2 reads YYNGEE.